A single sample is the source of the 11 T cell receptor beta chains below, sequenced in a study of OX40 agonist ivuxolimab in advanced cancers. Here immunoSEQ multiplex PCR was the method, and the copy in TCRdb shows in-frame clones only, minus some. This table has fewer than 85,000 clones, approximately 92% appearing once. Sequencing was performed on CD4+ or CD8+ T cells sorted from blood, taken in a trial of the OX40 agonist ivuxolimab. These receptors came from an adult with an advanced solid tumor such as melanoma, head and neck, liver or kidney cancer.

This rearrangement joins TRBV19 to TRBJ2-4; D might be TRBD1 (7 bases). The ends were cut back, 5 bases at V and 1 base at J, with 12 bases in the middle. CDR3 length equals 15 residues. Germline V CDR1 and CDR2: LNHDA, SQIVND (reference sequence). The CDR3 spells CASSDRDWAKNIQYF. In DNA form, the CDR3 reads TGTGCCAGTAGTGACAGGGACTGGGCCAAAAACATTCAGTACTTC.

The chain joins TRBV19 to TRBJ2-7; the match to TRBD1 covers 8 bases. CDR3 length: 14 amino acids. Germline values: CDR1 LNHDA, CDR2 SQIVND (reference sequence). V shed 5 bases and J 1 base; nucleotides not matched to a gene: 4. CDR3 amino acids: CASSAGTGSYEQYF. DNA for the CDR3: TGTGCCAGTAGTGCGGGGACAGGTTCCTACGAGCAGTACTTC.

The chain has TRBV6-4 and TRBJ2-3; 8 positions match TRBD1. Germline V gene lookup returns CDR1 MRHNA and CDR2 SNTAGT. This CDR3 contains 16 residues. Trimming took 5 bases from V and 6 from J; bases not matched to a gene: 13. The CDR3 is CASSPGEAGGADTQYF. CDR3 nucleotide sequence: TGTGCCAGCAGTCCCGGGGAGGCAGGGGGCGCCGATACGCAGTATTTT.

The CDR3 reads CASRIGGSGRETQYF. The CDR3 DNA follows: TGTGCCAGCAGGATCGGGGGGTCCGGACGGGAGACCCAGTACTTC. This chain links TRBV5-4 with TRBJ2-5, with 7 bases identical to TRBD2. V trimming: 5 bases; J trimming: 5 bases; junction bases outside the gene matches: 12. In germline, CDR1 is SGHNT, CDR2 YYREEE (reference sequence). This CDR3 is built from 15 residues.

Written as DNA, the CDR3 is TGCGCCAGCAGCCAAGAAGGACAGGGGGCGTTCGCCGGCTACACCTTC. The encoded protein is CASSQEGQGAFAGYTF. This chain links TRBV4-1 with TRBJ1-2, with 11 bases that match TRBD1. This CDR3 has 16 amino acids. Germline CDR1 is MGHRA and CDR2 is YSYEKL. The J segment lost 8 bases and the V segment lost 0 bases, leaving 8 bases of the junction unmatched.

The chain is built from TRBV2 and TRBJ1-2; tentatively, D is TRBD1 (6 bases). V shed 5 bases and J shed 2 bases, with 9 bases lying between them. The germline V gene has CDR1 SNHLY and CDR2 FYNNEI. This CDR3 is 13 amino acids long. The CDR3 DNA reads TGTGCCAGCAGTACAGGGACCAACTATGGCTACACCTTC. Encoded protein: CASSTGTNYGYTF.

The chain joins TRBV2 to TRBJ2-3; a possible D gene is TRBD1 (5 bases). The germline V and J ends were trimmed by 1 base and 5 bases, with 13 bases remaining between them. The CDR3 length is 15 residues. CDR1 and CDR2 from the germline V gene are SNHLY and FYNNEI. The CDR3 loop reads CASSEVGQAQDTQYF. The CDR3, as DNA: TGTGCCAGCAGTGAAGTCGGACAAGCGCAAGATACGCAGTATTTT.

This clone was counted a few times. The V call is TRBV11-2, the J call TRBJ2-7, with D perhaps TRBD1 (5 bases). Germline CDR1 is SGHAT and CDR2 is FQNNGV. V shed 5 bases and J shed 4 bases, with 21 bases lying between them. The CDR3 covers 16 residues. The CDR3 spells CASSLRRQSALYEQYF. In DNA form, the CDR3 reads TGTGCCAGCAGCCTACGACGACAGAGCGCCCTGTACGAGCAGTACTTC.

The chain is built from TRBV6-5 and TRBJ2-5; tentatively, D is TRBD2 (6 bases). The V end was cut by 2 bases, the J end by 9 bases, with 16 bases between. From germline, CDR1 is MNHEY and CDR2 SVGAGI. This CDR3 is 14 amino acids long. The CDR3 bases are TGTGCCAGCAGTTACGGGGTCGCATGGGAGGCCCAGTACTTC. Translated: CASSYGVAWEAQYF.

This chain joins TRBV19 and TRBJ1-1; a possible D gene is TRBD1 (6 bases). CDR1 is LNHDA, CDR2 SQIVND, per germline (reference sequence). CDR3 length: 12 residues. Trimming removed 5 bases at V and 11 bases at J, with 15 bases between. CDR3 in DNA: TGTGCCAGTAGTTTCACAGGGACTATGGCTTTCTTT. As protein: CASSFTGTMAFF.

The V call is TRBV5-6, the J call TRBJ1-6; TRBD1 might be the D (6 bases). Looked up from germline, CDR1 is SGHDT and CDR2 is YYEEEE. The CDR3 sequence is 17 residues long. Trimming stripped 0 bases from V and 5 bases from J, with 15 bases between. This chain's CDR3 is CASSLGARTEDNSPLHF. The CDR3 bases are TGTGCCAGCAGCTTGGGCGCAAGGACAGAGGATAATTCACCCCTCCACTTT.